The present T cell receptor beta chain was sequenced within a study of blood T cell repertoires in COVID-19. The table came from immunoSEQ multiplex PCR; TCRdb's copy has only in-frame clones and leaves some out. The repertoire holds approximately 31,000 clones, with over 75% as singletons. The length of the CDR3 is 15 residues. Germline V lookup: CDR1 SNHLY, CDR2 FYNNEI. With V trimmed by 6 bases and J by 9 bases, 17 bases remained unmatched. The clonotype originates from an elderly man with active COVID-19. V usage is TRBV2 and J usage is TRBJ2-7; 7 nucleotides match TRBD2. The sample taken for sequencing was peripheral blood. The CDR3 nucleotides are TGTGCCAGCAGCCCGAGTATGACATATCCGGGGGGGCAGTACTTC. It is translated as CASSPSMTYPGGQYF.